This T cell receptor beta chain was identified in a study of CD8 T cells in Susac syndrome. Points on this clonotype: What it binds is unknown.

It was negative isolation that provided the CD8+ and CD4+ T cells, whereas TEMRA cells were enriched by FACS. General study findings and limits: An acknowledgment was made by the study that its TCR sequencing and HLA analysis involved relatively few individuals.

After extraction with the RNeasy kit, about 0.5 to 1 ug of the RNA was reverse transcribed using random hexamers. Coverage of TCR beta CDR3 amplification by immunoSEQ multiplex PCR extended to 54 Vbeta and 13 Jbeta. TCRdb re-derived calls from the immunoSEQ multiplex PCR reads in MiXCR, one entry per CDR3 protein. The repertoire has around 130,000 distinct CDR3 sequences, about 90% of them found once; the top ten carry around 0.24%. This CDR3 comprises 15 residues. The germline V and J ends were trimmed by 0 bases and 7 bases, with 13 bases remaining between them. Germline V lookup: CDR1 SGHRS, CDR2 YFSETQ.

This sequence originates from a human donor with multiple sclerosis. The rearrangement joins TRBV5-1 to TRBJ1-4; D is undetermined. The sample comprised CD8+ T cells from PBMCs. CDR3 loop: CASSLGWGRVEKLFF. CDR3 bases: TGCGCCAGCAGCTTGGGGTGGGGTAGAGTTGAAAAACTGTTTTTT.